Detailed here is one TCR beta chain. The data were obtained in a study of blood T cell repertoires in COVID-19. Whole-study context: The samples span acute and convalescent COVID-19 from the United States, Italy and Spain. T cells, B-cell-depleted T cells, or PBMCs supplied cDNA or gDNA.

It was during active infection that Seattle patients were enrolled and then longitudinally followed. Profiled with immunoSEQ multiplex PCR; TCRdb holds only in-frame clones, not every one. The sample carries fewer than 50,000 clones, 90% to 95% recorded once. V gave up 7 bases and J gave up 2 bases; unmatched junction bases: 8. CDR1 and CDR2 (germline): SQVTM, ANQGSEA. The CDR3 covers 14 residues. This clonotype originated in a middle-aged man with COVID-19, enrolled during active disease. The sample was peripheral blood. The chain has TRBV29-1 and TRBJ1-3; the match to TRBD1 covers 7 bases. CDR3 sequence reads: CSAGDSMAGNTIYF. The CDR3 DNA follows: TGCAGCGCTGGGGACAGTATGGCTGGAAACACCATATATTTT.